A selection of T cell receptor beta chains follows, all from one sample in a study of shared clonotypes between healthy human individuals. Libraries were prepared by immunoSEQ multiplex PCR; TCRdb keeps only in-frame clonotypes and omits some of them. The sample has 450,000 to 550,000 clones, 70% to 80% seen once. Sequences were obtained from PBMCs. These receptors all come from a woman between 35 and 50 years old in good health. Some clones in this sample may be carry-over from other donors' samples. CDR3s include the opening cysteine and the closing phenylalanine or tryptophan. Fields, in order: J gene, V gene, clone size, D gene, CDR3 DNA, CDR3 protein. The D gene is left open where the match is weak. Clone size is stated in some rows and not others, as once, few, many or a class when expanded.

j_call: TRBJ2-1; v_call: TRBV9; clone_size: .; d_call: .; cdr3_nt: TGTGCCAGCAGCGGTAGCGGACACAATGAGCAGTTCTTC; cdr3_aa: CASSGSGHNEQFF
j_call: TRBJ2-5; v_call: TRBV7-2; clone_size: few; d_call: .; cdr3_nt: TGTGCCAGCAGCTTAGGGACCTCCACGGAGACCCAGTACTTC; cdr3_aa: CASSLGTSTETQYF
j_call: TRBJ1-1; v_call: TRBV28; clone_size: .; d_call: .; cdr3_nt: TGTGCCAGCAGGAACAGGGTCCTGAACACTGAAGCTTTCTTT; cdr3_aa: CASRNRVLNTEAFF
j_call: TRBJ2-2; v_call: TRBV27; clone_size: .; d_call: TRBD2; cdr3_nt: TGTGCCAGCAGTTTGGGGACTACTCGCACCGGGGAGCTGTTTTTT; cdr3_aa: CASSLGTTRTGELFF
j_call: TRBJ1-4; v_call: TRBV6-6; clone_size: .; d_call: .; cdr3_nt: TGTGCCAGCAGCTCCGGGCCAACTAATGAAAAACTGTTTTTT; cdr3_aa: CASSSGPTNEKLFF
j_call: TRBJ2-5; v_call: TRBV15; clone_size: .; d_call: .; cdr3_nt: TGTGCCACCAGCAGAGAAAGGAAGACCCAGTACTTC; cdr3_aa: CATSRERKTQYF
j_call: TRBJ2-3; v_call: TRBV6-1; clone_size: .; d_call: .; cdr3_nt: TGTGCCAGCAGTGAACCTCGGGGCCTTAGCACAGATACGCAGTATTTT; cdr3_aa: CASSEPRGLSTDTQYF
j_call: TRBJ2-1; v_call: TRBV28; clone_size: few; d_call: .; cdr3_nt: TGTGCCAGCAGCCAGACTAGTAGGTTGGTAAATGAGCAGTTCTTC; cdr3_aa: CASSQTSRLVNEQFF
j_call: TRBJ1-4; v_call: TRBV11-2; clone_size: .; d_call: TRBD1; cdr3_nt: TGTGCCAGCAGCTCCCAGGGGGCCGGTGAAAAACTGTTTTTT; cdr3_aa: CASSSQGAGEKLFF
j_call: TRBJ2-6; v_call: TRBV28; clone_size: .; d_call: .; cdr3_nt: TGTGCCAGCAGTTTTCCCGGGGCCAACGTCCTGACTTTC; cdr3_aa: CASSFPGANVLTF
j_call: TRBJ2-1; v_call: TRBV5-1; clone_size: .; d_call: .; cdr3_nt: TGCGCCAGCGCCTTGACCCCCCCGTCTGAGCAGTTCTTC; cdr3_aa: CASALTPPSEQFF
j_call: TRBJ2-1; v_call: TRBV7-9; clone_size: .; d_call: .; cdr3_nt: TGTGCCAGCAGCTTAGCGGCACAGTACTCCTACAATGAGCAGTTCTTC; cdr3_aa: CASSLAAQYSYNEQFF
j_call: TRBJ1-5; v_call: TRBV19; clone_size: few; d_call: .; cdr3_nt: TGTGCCAGTAGCGGTGGGTTTCAGCCCCAGCATTTT; cdr3_aa: CASSGGFQPQHF
j_call: TRBJ2-5; v_call: TRBV29-1; clone_size: few; d_call: .; cdr3_nt: TGCAGCGTTGGACCTATCGGACAGAGCTTAGTAGAGACCCAGTACTTC; cdr3_aa: CSVGPIGQSLVETQYF
j_call: TRBJ2-7; v_call: TRBV6-5; clone_size: .; d_call: TRBD2; cdr3_nt: TGTGCCAGCAGTTACGATAGGACTAGCGGAACCTACGAGCAGTACTTC; cdr3_aa: CASSYDRTSGTYEQYF
j_call: TRBJ2-3; v_call: TRBV6-5; clone_size: .; d_call: .; cdr3_nt: TGTGCCAGCAGTTACGGACAAAGCACAGATACGCAGTATTTT; cdr3_aa: CASSYGQSTDTQYF
j_call: TRBJ2-2; v_call: TRBV19; clone_size: .; d_call: .; cdr3_nt: TGTGCCAGTAGCCCCAGGGCAGGTTGGGACACCGGGGAGCTGTTTTTT; cdr3_aa: CASSPRAGWDTGELFF
j_call: TRBJ2-5; v_call: TRBV4-1; clone_size: once; d_call: TRBD2; cdr3_nt: TGCGCCAGCAGCCAAACGGGACTAGCGGGAACCCAAGAGACCCAGTACTTC; cdr3_aa: CASSQTGLAGTQETQYF
j_call: TRBJ2-5; v_call: TRBV5-4; clone_size: many; d_call: TRBD2; cdr3_nt: TGTGCCAGCAGCTCCCCACTAGCGGGAGGCCCAGAGACCCAGTACTTC; cdr3_aa: CASSSPLAGGPETQYF
j_call: TRBJ2-7; v_call: TRBV4-1; clone_size: .; d_call: .; cdr3_nt: TGCGCCAGCAGCCAAGGTCCTCTCCAAAGCTCCTACGAGCAGTACTTC; cdr3_aa: CASSQGPLQSSYEQYF
j_call: TRBJ2-1; v_call: TRBV7-3; clone_size: .; d_call: TRBD1; cdr3_nt: TGTGCCAGCAGCTCCCCGGGACAGGGTTCTCGGGAGCAGTTCTTC; cdr3_aa: CASSSPGQGSREQFF
j_call: TRBJ2-1; v_call: TRBV5-1; clone_size: .; d_call: .; cdr3_nt: TGCGCCAGCAGCCCCGAGGCCTCCGGGAGCTCCTACAATGAGCAGTTCTTC; cdr3_aa: CASSPEASGSSYNEQFF
j_call: TRBJ2-7; v_call: TRBV5-4; clone_size: .; d_call: TRBD2; cdr3_nt: TGTGCCAGCAGCCTAAGTAGCGGGGACCACGAGCAGTACTTC; cdr3_aa: CASSLSSGDHEQYF
j_call: TRBJ1-1; v_call: TRBV11-2; clone_size: .; d_call: .; cdr3_nt: TGTGCCAGCAGCTTATCCATAGGTGTTGAAGCTTTCTTT; cdr3_aa: CASSLSIGVEAFF
j_call: TRBJ1-4; v_call: TRBV28; clone_size: .; d_call: .; cdr3_nt: TGTGCCAGCAGTCCTGGGGCGGGCGGTAATGAAAAACTGTTTTTT; cdr3_aa: CASSPGAGGNEKLFF
j_call: TRBJ1-4; v_call: TRBV19; clone_size: .; d_call: .; cdr3_nt: TGTGCCAGTAGTATCCCCGGGGAAAAACTGTTTTTT; cdr3_aa: CASSIPGEKLFF
j_call: TRBJ1-1; v_call: TRBV11-3; clone_size: .; d_call: .; cdr3_nt: TGTGCCAGCAGCTTAGGTTCGGGGTTGGGTGAAGCTTTCTTT; cdr3_aa: CASSLGSGLGEAFF
j_call: TRBJ1-4; v_call: TRBV19; clone_size: .; d_call: .; cdr3_nt: TGTGCCAGTACCCTCCGGGAGCAGAGATGGGGTGAAAAACTGTTTTTT; cdr3_aa: CASTLREQRWGEKLFF
j_call: TRBJ2-3; v_call: TRBV27; clone_size: .; d_call: .; cdr3_nt: TGTGCCAGCAGGAACCAACAAGGAAAAGGGAAGTATTTT; cdr3_aa: CASRNQQGKGKYF
j_call: TRBJ2-1; v_call: TRBV4-1; clone_size: .; d_call: .; cdr3_nt: TGCGCCAGCAGCCAAGCGGTTGGGAGTGGGTCCTACAATGAGCAGTTCTTC; cdr3_aa: CASSQAVGSGSYNEQFF
j_call: TRBJ2-2; v_call: TRBV5-6; clone_size: .; d_call: TRBD2; cdr3_nt: TGTGCCAGCAGCTGGCGGGAGGGCCTCACCGGGGAGCTGTTTTTT; cdr3_aa: CASSWREGLTGELFF
j_call: TRBJ2-7; v_call: TRBV5-4; clone_size: .; d_call: .; cdr3_nt: TGTGCCAGCAGCGCCGGGACTTCCTACGAGCAGTACTTC; cdr3_aa: CASSAGTSYEQYF
j_call: TRBJ2-7; v_call: TRBV28; clone_size: once; d_call: .; cdr3_nt: TGTGCCAGCAGTCTAGACCCCGGGACCCCCTACGAGCAGTACTTC; cdr3_aa: CASSLDPGTPYEQYF
j_call: TRBJ1-2; v_call: TRBV11-2; clone_size: few; d_call: .; cdr3_nt: TGTGCCAGCAGCTTAGACGGCTCGGGGCGATACTATGGCTACACCTTC; cdr3_aa: CASSLDGSGRYYGYTF
j_call: TRBJ1-2; v_call: TRBV6-7; clone_size: .; d_call: .; cdr3_nt: TGTGCCAGCAGCCCCCAGCGCCGGGGCTACACCTTC; cdr3_aa: CASSPQRRGYTF
j_call: TRBJ2-7; v_call: TRBV5-1; clone_size: once; d_call: TRBD1; cdr3_nt: TGCGCCAGCAGCTTGGCCGAGGGACAGAGCTCCTACGAGCAGTACTTC; cdr3_aa: CASSLAEGQSSYEQYF
j_call: TRBJ2-3; v_call: TRBV19; clone_size: .; d_call: .; cdr3_nt: TGTGCCAGTAGTGTCCGGCAGGGCAGCCACACAGATACGCAGTATTTT; cdr3_aa: CASSVRQGSHTDTQYF
j_call: TRBJ2-2; v_call: TRBV29-1; clone_size: once; d_call: .; cdr3_nt: TGCAGCGTTACAGTAGCGAACACCGGGGAGCTGTTTTTT; cdr3_aa: CSVTVANTGELFF
j_call: TRBJ2-7; v_call: TRBV7-2; clone_size: once; d_call: TRBD2; cdr3_nt: TGTGCCAGCAGCGGGGTACTAGCGGGGACTTCCTACGAGCAGTACTTC; cdr3_aa: CASSGVLAGTSYEQYF
j_call: TRBJ1-2; v_call: TRBV6-6; clone_size: medium-sized; d_call: TRBD1; cdr3_nt: TGTGCCAGCAGCACCACAGGGGTTAACTATGGCTACACCTTC; cdr3_aa: CASSTTGVNYGYTF
j_call: TRBJ2-3; v_call: TRBV7-9; clone_size: .; d_call: TRBD2; cdr3_nt: TGTGCCAGCAGCCCTCGACTAGCGGGGGACACAGATACGCAGTATTTT; cdr3_aa: CASSPRLAGDTDTQYF
j_call: TRBJ2-7; v_call: TRBV18; clone_size: few; d_call: .; cdr3_nt: TGTGCCAGCTCACCAAGCAGGGTCGACGAGCAGTACTTC; cdr3_aa: CASSPSRVDEQYF
j_call: TRBJ2-5; v_call: TRBV7-2; clone_size: .; d_call: TRBD2; cdr3_nt: TGTGCCAGCAGTTATAGCGGGAGGGCCATCGAGACCCAGTACTTC; cdr3_aa: CASSYSGRAIETQYF
j_call: TRBJ2-2; v_call: TRBV10-3; clone_size: few; d_call: .; cdr3_nt: TGTGCCATCAGTACAGGGCCCGGGGAGCTGTTTTTT; cdr3_aa: CAISTGPGELFF
j_call: TRBJ2-3; v_call: TRBV5-4; clone_size: .; d_call: TRBD2; cdr3_nt: TGTGCCAGCAGCTTGGATGGGACTATACGCACAGATACGCAGTATTTT; cdr3_aa: CASSLDGTIRTDTQYF
j_call: TRBJ2-4; v_call: TRBV19; clone_size: .; d_call: TRBD1; cdr3_nt: TGTGCCAGTACCGAATCAGGGGGCGGCAAAAACATTCAGTACTTC; cdr3_aa: CASTESGGGKNIQYF
j_call: TRBJ2-3; v_call: TRBV11-3; clone_size: .; d_call: .; cdr3_nt: TGTGCCAGCAGCTGGACTACCGGGGTCACAGATACGCAGTATTTT; cdr3_aa: CASSWTTGVTDTQYF
j_call: TRBJ2-5; v_call: TRBV30; clone_size: .; d_call: .; cdr3_nt: TGTGCCTGGAGGGCACAGGGCGAGGAGACCCAGTACTTC; cdr3_aa: CAWRAQGEETQYF
j_call: TRBJ2-1; v_call: TRBV28; clone_size: .; d_call: .; cdr3_nt: TGTGCCAGCAGTCTTTGGGGACTCCGGGACAAGACATACAATGAGCAGTTCTTC; cdr3_aa: CASSLWGLRDKTYNEQFF